This T cell receptor beta chain is from a study of T-cell reconstitution after alpha-beta-depleted transplantation in children. The TCRbeta library incorporated unique molecular identifiers. TCRdb fed the PCR reads into MiXCR, producing one record per CDR3 protein. The data contain about 1,000,000 distinct CDR3 sequences, 25% to 30% of them seen just once; the ten biggest clones take up around 30%. This clonotype has just a few counts. Its matching antigen is unknown. Study-wide results and caveats: Several patients had high TCRbeta diversity at day 60; it came from surviving recipient T cells and thymic progenitors.

The CDR3 length is 15 residues. Germline loops: CDR1 SGHRS, CDR2 YFSETQ. With V trimmed by 7 bases and J by 1 base, 8 bases remained unmatched. Sequenced material: PBMCs, mostly from graft donor cells, taken 360 days after TCRalphabeta/CD19-depleted stem cell transplant. The sequence was obtained from a boy younger than two who had a stem cell transplant for SCID, so the T cells may come from the graft donor. J is TRBJ1-1 and V is TRBV5-1; 9 bases line up with TRBD1. CDR3 DNA sequence: TGCGCCAGCTGGGGACAGGGAGTTCGGAACACTGAAGCTTTCTTT. Encoded protein: CASWGQGVRNTEAFF.